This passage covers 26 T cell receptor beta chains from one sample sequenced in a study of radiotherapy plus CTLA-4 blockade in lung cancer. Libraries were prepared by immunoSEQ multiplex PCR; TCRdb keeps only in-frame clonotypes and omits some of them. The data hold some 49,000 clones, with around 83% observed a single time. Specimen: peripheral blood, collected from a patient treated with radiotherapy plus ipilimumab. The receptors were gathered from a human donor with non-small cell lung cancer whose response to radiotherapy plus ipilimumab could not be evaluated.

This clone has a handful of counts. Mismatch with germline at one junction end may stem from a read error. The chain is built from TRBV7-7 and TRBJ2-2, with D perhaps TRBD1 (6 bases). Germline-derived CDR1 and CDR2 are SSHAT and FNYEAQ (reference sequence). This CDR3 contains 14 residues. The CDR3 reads CASSLTGITGELFF. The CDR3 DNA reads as TGTGCTAGCAGCTTAACAGGGATCACCGGGGAGCTGTTTTTT.

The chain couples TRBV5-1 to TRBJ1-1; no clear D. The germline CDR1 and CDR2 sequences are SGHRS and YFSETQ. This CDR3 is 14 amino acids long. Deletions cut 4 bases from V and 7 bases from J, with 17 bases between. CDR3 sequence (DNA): TGCGCCAGCAGCCCCGGGGAAGGGAGTGGTGAAGCTTTCTTT. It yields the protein CASSPGEGSGEAFF.

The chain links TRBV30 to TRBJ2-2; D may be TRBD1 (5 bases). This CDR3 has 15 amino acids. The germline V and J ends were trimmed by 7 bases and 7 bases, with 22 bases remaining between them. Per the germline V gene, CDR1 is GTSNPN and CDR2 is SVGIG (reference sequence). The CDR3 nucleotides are TGTGCCTTGGGTGGGCGGTTGGGGCTTGGCGGGGAGCTGTTTTTT. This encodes CALGGRLGLGGELFF.

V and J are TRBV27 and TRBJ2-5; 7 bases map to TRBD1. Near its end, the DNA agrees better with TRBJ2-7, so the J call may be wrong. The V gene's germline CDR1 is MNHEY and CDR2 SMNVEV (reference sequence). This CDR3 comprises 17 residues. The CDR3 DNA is TGTGCCAGCAGTCCTCGGACAGGAAAAAGGGATCGGATCGAGCAGTACTTC. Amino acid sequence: CASSPRTGKRDRIEQYF.

This CDR3 reads CASSFSGGSNTEAFF. The CDR3 DNA follows: TGTGCCAGCAGTTTTTCCGGGGGATCGAACACTGAAGCTTTCTTT. The chain employs TRBV27 and TRBJ1-1; a weak D match, TRBD1 (5 bases). Germline values: CDR1 MNHEY, CDR2 SMNVEV (reference sequence). The CDR3 has 15 residues. V was cut by 3 bases and J by 1 base, with 12 bases left in between.

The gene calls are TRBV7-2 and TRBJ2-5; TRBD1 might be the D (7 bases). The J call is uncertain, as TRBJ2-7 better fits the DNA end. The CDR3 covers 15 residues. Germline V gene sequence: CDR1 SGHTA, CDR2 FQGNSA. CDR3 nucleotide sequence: TGTGCCAGCAGCCCGGGGGCAGGGGGGACCTACGAGCAGTACTTC. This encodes CASSPGAGGTYEQYF.

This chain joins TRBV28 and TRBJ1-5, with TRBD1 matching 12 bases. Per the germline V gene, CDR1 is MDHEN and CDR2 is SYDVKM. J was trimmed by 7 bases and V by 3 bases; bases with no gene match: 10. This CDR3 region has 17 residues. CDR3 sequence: CASSFRPGQGAKQPQHF. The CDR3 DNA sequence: TGTGCCAGCAGTTTTCGGCCGGGACAGGGGGCAAAACAGCCCCAGCATTTT. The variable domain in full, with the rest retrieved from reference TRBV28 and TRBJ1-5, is DVKVTQSSRYLVKRTGEKVFLECVQDMDHENMFWYRQDPGLGLRLIYFSYDVKMKEKGDIPEGYSVSREKKERFSLILESASTNQTSMYLCASSFRPGQGAKQPQHFGDGTRLSIL.

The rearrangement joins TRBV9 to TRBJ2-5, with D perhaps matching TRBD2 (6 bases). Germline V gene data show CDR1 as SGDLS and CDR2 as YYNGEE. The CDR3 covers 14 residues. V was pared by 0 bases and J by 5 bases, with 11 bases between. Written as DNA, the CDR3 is TGTGCCAGCAGCGTAGGGCTAGCGAAGGAGACCCAGTACTTC. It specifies CASSVGLAKETQYF.

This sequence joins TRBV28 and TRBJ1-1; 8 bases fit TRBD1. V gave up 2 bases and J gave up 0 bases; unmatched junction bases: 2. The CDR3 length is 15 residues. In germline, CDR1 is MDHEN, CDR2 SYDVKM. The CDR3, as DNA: TGTGCCAGCAGTTTACAGGGGGCGTTGAACACTGAAGCTTTCTTT. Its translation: CASSLQGALNTEAFF.

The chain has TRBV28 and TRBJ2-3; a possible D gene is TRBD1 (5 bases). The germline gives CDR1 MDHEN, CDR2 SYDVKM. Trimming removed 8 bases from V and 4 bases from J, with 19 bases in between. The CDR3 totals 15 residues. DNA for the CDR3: TGTGCCAGCTCTCTGGCTGGGGCTAGGTCAGATACGCAGTATTTT. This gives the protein CASSLAGARSDTQYF.

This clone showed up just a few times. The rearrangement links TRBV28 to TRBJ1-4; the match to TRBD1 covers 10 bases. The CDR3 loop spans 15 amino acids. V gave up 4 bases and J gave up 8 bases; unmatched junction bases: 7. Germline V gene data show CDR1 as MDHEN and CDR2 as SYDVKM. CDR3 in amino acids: CASSSPGTGVEKLFF. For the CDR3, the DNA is TGTGCCAGCAGTTCCCCCGGGACAGGGGTGGAAAAACTGTTTTTT. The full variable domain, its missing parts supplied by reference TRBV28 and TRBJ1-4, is DVKVTQSSRYLVKRTGEKVFLECVQDMDHENMFWYRQDPGLGLRLIYFSYDVKMKEKGDIPEGYSVSREKKERFSLILESASTNQTSMYLCASSSPGTGVEKLFFGSGTQLSVL.

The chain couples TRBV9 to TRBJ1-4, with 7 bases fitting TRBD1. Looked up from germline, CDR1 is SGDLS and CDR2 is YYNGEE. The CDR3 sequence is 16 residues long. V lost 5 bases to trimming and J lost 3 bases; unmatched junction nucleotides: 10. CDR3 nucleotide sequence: TGTGCCAGCAGTCGACAGGGTGGGTTTTCTAATGAAAAACTGTTTTTT. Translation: CASSRQGGFSNEKLFF. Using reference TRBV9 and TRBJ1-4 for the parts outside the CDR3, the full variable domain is DSGVTQTPKHLITATGQRVTLRCSPRSGDLSVYWYQQSLDQGLQFLIQYYNGEERAKGNILERFSAQQFPDLHSELNLSSLELGDSALYFCASSRQGGFSNEKLFFGSGTQLSVL.

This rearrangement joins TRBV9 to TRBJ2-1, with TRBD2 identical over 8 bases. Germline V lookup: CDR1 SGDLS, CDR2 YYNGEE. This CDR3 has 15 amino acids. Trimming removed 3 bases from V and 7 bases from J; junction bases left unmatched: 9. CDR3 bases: TGTGCCAGCAGCGCCCAAGCGGGAGTGTGGAATGAGCAGTTCTTC. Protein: CASSAQAGVWNEQFF.

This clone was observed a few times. The CDR3, as DNA: TGTGCCAGCAGCCTAGCGGGTTACGAGCAGTACTTC. It codes for CASSLAGYEQYF. The chain links TRBV28 to TRBJ2-5, with TRBD2 identical over 8 bases. The DNA end favors TRBJ2-7, so the J call may be wrong. The CDR3 spans 12 residues. Germline V gene data show CDR1 as MDHEN and CDR2 as SYDVKM.

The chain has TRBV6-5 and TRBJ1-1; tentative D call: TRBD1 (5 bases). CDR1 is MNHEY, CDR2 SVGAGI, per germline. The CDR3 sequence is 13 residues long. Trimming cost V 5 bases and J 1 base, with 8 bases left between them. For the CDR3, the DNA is TGTGCCAGCAGTCGAGGACAGAACACTGAAGCTTTCTTT. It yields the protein CASSRGQNTEAFF.

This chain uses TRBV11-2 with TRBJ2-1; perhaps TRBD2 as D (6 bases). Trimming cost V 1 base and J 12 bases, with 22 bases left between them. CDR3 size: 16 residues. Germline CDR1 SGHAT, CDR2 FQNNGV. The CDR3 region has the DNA TGTGCCAGCAGCTTAGTCCTAGCGTCAAACTTGGGGGGGCAGTTCTTC. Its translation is CASSLVLASNLGGQFF. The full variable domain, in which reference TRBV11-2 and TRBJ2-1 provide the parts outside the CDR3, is EAGVAQSPRYKIIEKRQSVAFWCNPISGHATLYWYQQILGQGPKLLIQFQNNGVVDDSQLPKDRFSAERLKGVDSTLKIQPAKLEDSAVYLCASSLVLASNLGGQFFGPGTRLTVL.

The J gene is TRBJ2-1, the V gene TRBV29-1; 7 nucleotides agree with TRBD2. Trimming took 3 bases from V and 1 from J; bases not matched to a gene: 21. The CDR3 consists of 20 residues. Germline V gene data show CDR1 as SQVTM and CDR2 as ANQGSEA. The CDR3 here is CSVELWDRGREAGSYNEQFF. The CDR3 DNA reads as TGCAGCGTTGAGTTGTGGGACCGCGGACGGGAGGCCGGATCCTACAATGAGCAGTTCTTC.

The CDR3 here is CASSASQGAGTEAFF. CDR3 coding DNA: TGTGCCAGCAGCGCATCACAGGGGGCGGGCACTGAAGCTTTCTTT. The chain uses TRBV9 and TRBJ1-1; 9 bases align to TRBD1. Per the germline V gene, CDR1 is SGDLS and CDR2 is YYNGEE. V lost 3 bases and J lost 4; bases outside the gene matches: 7. The CDR3 runs 15 residues.

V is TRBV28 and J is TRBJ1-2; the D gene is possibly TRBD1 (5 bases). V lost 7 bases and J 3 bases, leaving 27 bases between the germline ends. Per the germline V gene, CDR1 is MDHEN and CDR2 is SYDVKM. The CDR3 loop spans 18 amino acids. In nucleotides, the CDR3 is TGTGCCAGCAATCCGACTTCCGCGGGACTGCCCTTGGACTATGGCTACACCTTC. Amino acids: CASNPTSAGLPLDYGYTF.

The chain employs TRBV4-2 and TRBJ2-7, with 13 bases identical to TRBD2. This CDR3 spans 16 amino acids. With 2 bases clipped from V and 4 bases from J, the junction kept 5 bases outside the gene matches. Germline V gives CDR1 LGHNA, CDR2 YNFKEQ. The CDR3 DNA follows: TGTGCCAGCAGCCAACCGAGGACTAGCGGGAGTTACGAGCAGTACTTC. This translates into CASSQPRTSGSYEQYF.

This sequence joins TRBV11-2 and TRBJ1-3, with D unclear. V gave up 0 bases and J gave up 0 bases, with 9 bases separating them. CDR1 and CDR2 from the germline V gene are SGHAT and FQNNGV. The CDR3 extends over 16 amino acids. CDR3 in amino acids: CASSLDPPSSGNTIYF. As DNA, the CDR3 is TGTGCCAGCAGCTTAGATCCCCCGAGCTCTGGAAACACCATATATTTT.

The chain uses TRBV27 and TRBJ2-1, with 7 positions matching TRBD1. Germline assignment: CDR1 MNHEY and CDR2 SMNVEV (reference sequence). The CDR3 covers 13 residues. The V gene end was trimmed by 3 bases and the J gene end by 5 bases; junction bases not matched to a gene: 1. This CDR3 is CASSLGQNNEQFF. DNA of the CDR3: TGTGCCAGCAGTTTGGGACAGAACAATGAGCAGTTCTTC.

The CDR3 DNA is TGCGCCAGCAGCCGACAGCTAGCGGGAGTCTACAATGAGCAGTTCTTC. It is translated as CASSRQLAGVYNEQFF. The chain is built from TRBV4-1 and TRBJ2-1, with 10 bases aligning to TRBD2. The CDR3 covers 16 residues. V trimming: 4 bases; J trimming: 3 bases; junction bases outside the gene matches: 6. Germline loops: CDR1 MGHRA, CDR2 YSYEKL.

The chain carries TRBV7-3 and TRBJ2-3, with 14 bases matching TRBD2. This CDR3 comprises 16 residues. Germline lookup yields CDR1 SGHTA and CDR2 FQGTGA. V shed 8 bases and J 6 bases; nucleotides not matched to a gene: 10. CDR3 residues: CASSLMGLAGADTQYF. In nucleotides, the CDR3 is TGTGCCAGCTCCTTAATGGGACTAGCGGGAGCGGATACGCAGTATTTT.

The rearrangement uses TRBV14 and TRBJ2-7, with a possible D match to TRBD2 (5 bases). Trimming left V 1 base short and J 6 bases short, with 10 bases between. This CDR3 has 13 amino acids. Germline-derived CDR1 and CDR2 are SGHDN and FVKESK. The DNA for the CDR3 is TGTGCCAGCAGCCAAGCTCTGCTAGCCGAGCAGTACTTC. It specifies CASSQALLAEQYF.

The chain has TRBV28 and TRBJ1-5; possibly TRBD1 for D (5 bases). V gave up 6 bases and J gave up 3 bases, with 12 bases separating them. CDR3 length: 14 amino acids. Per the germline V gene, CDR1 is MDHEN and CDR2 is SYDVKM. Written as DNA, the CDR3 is TGTGCCAGCAGCCCTGCAGGGATCAATCAGCCCCAGCATTTT. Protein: CASSPAGINQPQHF.